This T cell receptor beta chain was obtained from a study of blood T cells in healthy people across ages. Then a second PCR, running about 6 to 11 cycles, was carried out with a sample-barcoded 5' primer and a J-beta primer mix. TCRdb reprocessed the 5' RACE reads with MiXCR, giving one entry per CDR3 protein. The repertoire holds 950,000 to 1,200,000 distinct CDR3 sequences, with approximately 38% as singletons. Deletions cut 3 bases from V and 4 bases from J, with 13 bases between. The CDR3 is 14 amino acids. Germline loops: CDR1 SGDLS, CDR2 YYNGEE. This clonotype was sampled from a man aged 18 to 29 in good health. The sequencing input was blood. The chain has TRBV9 and TRBJ1-2; D gene unclear. In nucleotides, the CDR3 is TGTGCCAGCAGCGCTAATGACGGTACCTATGGCTACACCTTC. Translated, it gives CASSANDGTYGYTF.